The following is a TCR beta chain sequence with its context. This clone's antigen is unknown. Per-base qualities were not stored, and no clone one base away is much larger. Preparation of the library involved the immunoSEQ multiplex PCR assay. TCRdb retrieved this table from immuneACCESS and kept in-frame rearrangements only. Not all clones are present; in checked studies, unresolved V genes account for under half, and no reason is known for the remainder. This sample is represented by about 24,000 clones; roughly 90% of them were singletons. The ten most abundant clones make up around 8% of the sample. This specimen belongs to a study of T cell changes during pregnancy in multiple sclerosis (dated by TCRdb to between 2018 and 2020). Looking at the study overall: The study looked at changes in the T cell repertoire across pregnancy in women with multiple sclerosis.

Reading the germline V gene gives CDR1 SGDLS and CDR2 YYNGEE. The CDR3 starts with the cysteine, ends with the phenylalanine, and has 15 residues. The kept DNA is CDR3 alone, 45 bases in frame from the first base. Unmatched junction bases come to 9, with V trimmed by 2 bases and J by 7 bases. The sequence joins TRBV9 to TRBJ1-2, with 9 bases aligning to TRBD1. The sequence came from a female donor in good health, enrolled as a control in a pregnancy study. The specimen comprised CD8+ T cells from peripheral blood mononuclear cells, sampled in the first trimester of pregnancy. The CDR3 protein sequence reads: CASSVRDRVSFGYTF. The bases are TGTGCCAGCAGCGTCCGGGACAGGGTTAGTTTTGGCTACACCTTC.